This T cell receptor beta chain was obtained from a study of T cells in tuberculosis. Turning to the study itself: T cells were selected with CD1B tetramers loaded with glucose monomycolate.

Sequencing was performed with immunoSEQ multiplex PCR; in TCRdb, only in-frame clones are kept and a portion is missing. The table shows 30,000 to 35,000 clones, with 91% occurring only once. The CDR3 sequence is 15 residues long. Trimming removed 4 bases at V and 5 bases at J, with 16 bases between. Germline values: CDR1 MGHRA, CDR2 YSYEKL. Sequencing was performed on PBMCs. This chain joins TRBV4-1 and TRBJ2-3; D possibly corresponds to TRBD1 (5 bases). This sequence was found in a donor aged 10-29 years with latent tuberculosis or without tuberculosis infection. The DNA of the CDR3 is TGCGCCAGCAGCCTTCTTGCAGGGCGAAAAGATACGCAGTATTTT. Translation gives CASSLLAGRKDTQYF.